Below, 29 T cell receptor beta chains from the same sample are listed, as sequenced in a study of T cell repertoires in cytomegalovirus infection (dated by TCRdb to 2018 to 2020). Sequencing was carried out with an Illumina HiSeq 1500. TCRdb reprocessed the public reads (quality trimming at Q25 with fastp, clone calling with MiXCR) and kept in-frame beta chains. Every CDR3 protein is listed once, alongside the most common genes and DNA of its rows. The sample data list under 600,000 distinct CDR3 sequences, and approximately 16% of these were observed just once. Under 30% of the sample belongs to the ten largest clones. The specimen sequenced was CD8+ T cells from PBMCs. The receptor source for this set is a human donor in good health (CMV status not recorded). Some clones in this sample may be carry-over from other donors' samples.

This clonotype was recorded many times. The chain carries TRBV11-2 and TRBJ2-3, with unresolved D. There are 15 residues in the CDR3. The V end was cut by 3 bases, the J end by 0 bases, with 10 bases between. The germline CDR1 and CDR2 sequences are SGHAT and FQNNGV. This CDR3 reads CASSFLGRSTDTQYF. The DNA of the CDR3 is TGTGCCAGCAGCTTTTTGGGTAGGAGCACAGATACGCAGTATTTT.

With respect to this clonotype: It is likely a read error, because the conserved phenylalanine at the end of the CDR3 is missing. The DNA is omitted, as the CDR3 cannot be located on it reliably, and the CDR3 follows TCRdb's listing. The chain uses TRBV7-2 and TRBJ2-1; the D call TRBD2 from the table was never checked on the DNA. Germline V gene lookup returns CDR1 SGHTA and CDR2 FQGNSA. The CDR3 comprises 20 residues, both ends counted. CDR3 sequence: CASSRAPGLAGGGTYNEHFL.

This clonotype has at least ten counts. The rearrangement joins TRBV27 to TRBJ2-3, with TRBD2 matching 9 bases. Germline V lookup: CDR1 MNHEY, CDR2 SMNVEV (reference sequence). The CDR3 has 16 residues. Unmatched junction bases numbered 7, after V lost 4 bases and J lost 2 bases. CDR3 region: CASSSASGEFTDTQYF. The CDR3, as DNA: TGTGCCAGCAGTTCCGCTAGCGGGGAATTCACAGATACGCAGTATTTT.

In this sample, this clonotype turned up many times. The chain is built from TRBV12-3 or TRBV12-4 and TRBJ2-2; possibly TRBD2 for D (5 bases). V lost 3 bases, J lost 5 bases, and 19 bases lay in between. The CDR3 has 17 residues. The CDR3 bases are TGTGCCAGCAGTTTTTCTGGCGCAGGATGGAGGACCGGGGAGCTGTTTTTT. This translates into CASSFSGAGWRTGELFF.

This clonotype was found many times. The chain couples TRBV7-9 to TRBJ1-6; D is uncertain. V was shortened by 4 bases and J by 7 bases, with 17 bases between the two germline ends. Germline assignment: CDR1 SEHNR and CDR2 FQNEAQ (reference sequence). The CDR3 consists of 16 residues. The CDR3 sequence is CASSYAGGSRNSPLHF. For the CDR3, the DNA is TGTGCCAGCAGCTATGCTGGAGGGTCGCGAAATTCACCCCTCCACTTT.

The J gene is TRBJ2-5, the V gene TRBV20-1; D is unclear. Trimming removed 3 bases from V and 2 bases from J, with 4 bases in between. CDR1 DFQATT and CDR2 SNEGSKA come from the germline V gene (reference sequence). This CDR3 has 11 amino acids. The CDR3 DNA is TGCAGTGCTAGGCAGCAAGAGACCCAGTACTTC. As protein: CSARQQETQYF.

The chain uses TRBV16 and TRBJ1-2; D not certain. V gave up 4 bases and J gave up 0 bases, with 6 bases separating them. The CDR3 is 13 residues long. Germline V CDR1 and CDR2: KGHSY, FQNENV. The CDR3 region has the DNA TGTGCCAGCAGCCCGCTTACTAACTATGGCTACACCTTC. Its translation: CASSPLTNYGYTF.

The sample holds many counts of this clonotype. A junction boundary mismatches the germline segment, possibly from a read error. The J gene is TRBJ2-5, the V gene TRBV6-5; possibly TRBD2 for D (6 bases). From germline, CDR1 is MNHEY and CDR2 SVGAGI. The length of the CDR3 is 14 residues. CDR3 loop: CASSNSFGGETQYF. Written as DNA, the CDR3 is TGTGCCAGCAGTAACTCTTTCGGGGGAGAGACCCAGTACTTC.

This clonotype was observed at least ten times. CDR3 loop: CASIPWRGGPDGYTF. DNA for the CDR3: TGTGCCAGCATCCCCTGGAGGGGGGGTCCCGACGGCTACACCTTC. The J gene is TRBJ1-2, the V gene TRBV11-2; D is possibly TRBD1 (6 bases). CDR3 size: 15 residues. Between the trimmed V and J ends, which lost 7 bases and 8 bases, there was a span of 23 bases. The germline V gene encodes CDR1 SGHAT and CDR2 FQNNGV.

As regards this clonotype: This CDR3 fails to terminate in the conserved phenylalanine or tryptophan, so it likely reflects a read error. No DNA is shown, since the ends of the CDR3 on it are uncertain; the CDR3 is the one TCRdb lists. The chain joins TRBV7-6 to TRBJ2-1; the table's D call of TRBD2 was not tested on the DNA. The CDR3 is 16 residues long, counting both termini. Germline assignment: CDR1 SGHVS and CDR2 FNYEAQ. Here the CDR3 reads CASSLGAGTTTNEQLL.

This rearrangement joins TRBV15 to TRBJ1-5, with D unresolved. This CDR3 has 15 amino acids. The V and J ends lost 1 base and 1 base respectively, with 8 bases between them. Looked up from germline, CDR1 is LNHNV and CDR2 is YYDKDF (reference sequence). The CDR3 is CATSRAGTSNQPQHF. Written as DNA, the CDR3 is TGTGCCACCAGCAGAGCCGGCACCAGCAATCAGCCCCAGCATTTT.

The rearrangement joins TRBV28 to TRBJ2-4; D gene uncertain. This CDR3 region has 16 residues. Germline assignment: CDR1 MDHEN and CDR2 SYDVKM. Trimming cost V 5 bases and J 0 bases, with 14 bases left between them. The CDR3 DNA is TGTGCCAGCAGTGCCCGGACGGCTCTAGCCAAAAACATTCAGTACTTC. Translated, it gives CASSARTALAKNIQYF.

The CDR3 sequence is CASSLRGQGEETQYF. CDR3 bases: TGTGCCAGCAGCTTAAGGGGACAGGGGGAAGAGACCCAGTACTTC. V is TRBV13 and J is TRBJ2-5; 11 positions agree with TRBD1. The length of the CDR3 is 15 residues. The V gene's germline CDR1 is PRHDT and CDR2 FYEKMQ (reference sequence). The ends lost 2 bases at V and 3 bases at J; junction bases unmatched: 2.

This clonotype has just a few counts. CDR3: CSARDRDFLYEQYF. CDR3 DNA sequence: TGCAGTGCGCGGGACAGGGATTTTCTATACGAGCAGTACTTC. The V gene is TRBV20-1, the J gene TRBJ2-7, with 9 bases that match TRBD1. Trimming at V came to 6 bases and at J to 4 bases, leaving 10 bases not matched to a gene. Per germline, CDR1 DFQATT and CDR2 SNEGSKA (reference sequence). The CDR3 runs to 14 residues.

In its sample, this clonotype was seen a few times. The DNA of the CDR3 is TGCGCCAGCAGCTTGACAGGGGGCTCGAACACTGAAGCTTTCTTT. Translation: CASSLTGGSNTEAFF. This chain links TRBV5-1 with TRBJ1-1, with 9 nucleotides matching TRBD1. V lost 1 base and J lost 1; bases outside the gene matches: 2. This CDR3 has 15 amino acids. The germline gives CDR1 SGHRS, CDR2 YFSETQ.

About this clonotype: The junction and the germline gene differ at one end; a read error may be behind it. The chain is built from TRBV7-9 and TRBJ2-1, with unresolved D. Germline CDR1 reads SEHNR; CDR2 reads FQNEAQ (reference sequence). This CDR3 region has 17 residues. In nucleotides, the CDR3 is TGTGCCAGCAGCTATACCTCATGGGGAAGCTCCTACAACGAGCAGTTCTTC. Translation: CASSYTSWGSSYNEQFF.

This clonotype came up many times. The chain couples TRBV4-1 to TRBJ1-1; 7 bases agree with TRBD1. CDR3 length equals 13 residues. Per the germline V gene, CDR1 is MGHRA and CDR2 is YSYEKL. V lost 4 bases to trimming and J lost 5 bases; unmatched junction nucleotides: 4. The CDR3 region has the DNA TGCGCCAGCAGCCGCACAGGGGTAACTGAAGCTTTCTTT. It translates to CASSRTGVTEAFF.

The chain uses TRBV5-5 and TRBJ2-1, with D tentatively TRBD1 or TRBD2 (5 bases each). V was clipped by 1 base and J by 8 bases, with 16 bases between them. Germline V lookup: CDR1 SGHKS, CDR2 YYEKEE (reference sequence). This CDR3 contains 15 residues. CDR3 nucleotide sequence: TGTGCCAGCAGCTTGTGGCAGGGAGTCCGAGATGAGCAGTTCTTC. It encodes CASSLWQGVRDEQFF. Complete variable domain (other parts from reference TRBV5-5 and TRBJ2-1): DAGVTQSPTHLIKTRGQQVTLRCSPISGHKSVSWYQQVLGQGPQFIFQYYEKEERGRGNFPDRFSARQFPNYSSELNVNALLLGDSALYLCASSLWQGVRDEQFFGPGTRLTVL.

The chain is built from TRBV27 and TRBJ1-2; 7 bases fit TRBD1. V lost 6 bases to trimming and J lost 5 bases; unmatched junction nucleotides: 12. The CDR3 consists of 15 residues. Germline CDR1 is MNHEY and CDR2 is SMNVEV (reference sequence). CDR3 protein: CASSPYRDSEYGYTF. DNA for the CDR3: TGTGCCAGCAGCCCCTACCGGGACAGCGAGTATGGCTACACCTTC.

Many counts were recorded for this clonotype. The chain carries TRBV6-1 and TRBJ2-1; D is uncertain. Trimming cost V 6 bases and J 0 bases, with 15 bases left between them. This CDR3 spans 16 amino acids. In germline, CDR1 is MNHNS, CDR2 SASEGT. In nucleotides, the CDR3 is TGTGCCAGCAGACCACCTTATCCCGACTCCTACAATGAGCAGTTCTTC. Its translation: CASRPPYPDSYNEQFF.

The table lists this clonotype with many counts. This sequence joins TRBV7-6 and TRBJ1-1, with 9 bases matching TRBD1. CDR1 SGHVS and CDR2 FNYEAQ come from the germline V gene. V dropped 5 bases and J dropped 6; count of bases not matched to a gene: 7. The CDR3 has 14 residues. CDR3 protein: CASSQSGTGPEAFF. CDR3 bases: TGTGCCAGCAGCCAATCCGGGACAGGGCCTGAAGCTTTCTTT.

This clonotype showed up just a few times. V and J are TRBV25-1 and TRBJ2-7, with D perhaps TRBD1 (7 bases). The V gene lost 1 base and the J gene lost 4 bases, with 17 bases spanning the gap. Per the germline V gene, CDR1 is MGHDK and CDR2 is SYGVNS. The CDR3 loop spans 16 amino acids. The CDR3 DNA follows: TGTGCCAGCAGTGAATCGTACAGGGGAGGTAATTACGAGCAGTACTTC. The encoded protein is CASSESYRGGNYEQYF.

This clonotype was recorded at least ten times. The rearrangement joins TRBV7-3 to TRBJ2-6, with TRBD1 matching over 7 bases. CDR1 is SGHTA and CDR2 is FQGTGA in the germline V gene. The CDR3 loop spans 19 amino acids. With 2 bases clipped from V and 0 bases from J, the junction kept 10 bases outside the gene matches. The CDR3 protein is CASSLDTGTDSSGANVLTF. The CDR3 DNA is TGTGCCAGCAGCTTAGATACCGGGACAGATAGCTCTGGGGCCAACGTCCTGACTTTC.

This clonotype was seen a few times. The rearrangement joins TRBV6-2 or TRBV6-3 to TRBJ1-2; D is possibly TRBD1 (5 bases). Germline V gene data show CDR1 as MNHEY and CDR2 as SVGEGT. Trimming removed 5 bases at V and 6 bases at J, with 13 bases between. This CDR3 has 13 residues. CDR3 in DNA: TGTGCCAGCAGTCAAAGGTCCAGGGATGGCTACACCTTC. Translation gives CASSQRSRDGYTF.

This clonotype was seen only a few times. The rearrangement joins TRBV10-3 to TRBJ2-5, with TRBD1 as a possible D gene (6 bases). Trimming took off 5 bases at V and 4 bases at J, with 14 bases between the two ends. The germline gives CDR1 ENHRY, CDR2 SYGVKD. The CDR3 is 14 amino acids. CDR3 DNA sequence: TGTGCCATCAGTCCTACAGGGCTGGGAGAGACCCAGTACTTC. Translating it yields CAISPTGLGETQYF.

Concerning this clonotype: One end of the junction varies from germline; a read error may be responsible. The chain recombines TRBV28 with TRBJ1-4; D gene uncertain. Germline assignment: CDR1 MDHEN and CDR2 SYDVKM. CDR3 length equals 17 residues. The CDR3 spells CASRFTEGAGENEKLFF. CDR3 coding DNA: TGTGCCAGCCGTTTTACGGAGGGCGCGGGAGAGAATGAAAAACTGTTTTTT.

This clonotype was recorded a few times. CDR3 sequence: CASSEGGAYRGRETQYF. The CDR3 DNA reads TGTGCCAGCAGTGAAGGGGGGGCCTACAGGGGTAGGGAGACCCAGTACTTC. The chain couples TRBV6-1 to TRBJ2-5; maybe TRBD1 (7 bases). The germline V and J ends were trimmed by 1 base and 5 bases, with 20 bases remaining between them. This CDR3 has 17 residues. In germline, CDR1 is MNHNS, CDR2 SASEGT.

This clonotype has more than one count but fewer than ten. The chain is built from TRBV9 and TRBJ1-1; the D gene is possibly TRBD1 (5 bases). The CDR3 is made up of 15 amino acids. CDR1 is SGDLS and CDR2 is YYNGEE in the germline V gene. Trimming removed 3 bases at V and 2 bases at J, with 14 bases between. The CDR3 region has the DNA TGTGCCAGCAGCGGCTCCGGGACCGCTAACACTGAAGCTTTCTTT. Translated: CASSGSGTANTEAFF.

This chain uses TRBV30 with TRBJ1-2, with 7 bases matching TRBD1. The CDR3 is made up of 15 amino acids. Trimming took 7 bases from V and 3 from J; bases not matched to a gene: 14. Germline CDR1 and CDR2: GTSNPN and SVGIG (reference sequence). Here the CDR3 reads CASLSGTEVYYGYTF. Here the CDR3 DNA reads TGTGCCTCTTTGTCCGGGACAGAGGTTTACTATGGCTACACCTTC.